What follows is one T cell receptor beta chain and its context. What it binds is unknown. This specimen comes from a study of shared clonotypes between healthy human individuals. The wider study: The study used three CD4 naive, three CD4 memory, two CD8 naive and one CD8 memory plate per donor.

The CDR3 has 16 residues. V trimming: 3 bases; J trimming: 2 bases; junction bases outside the gene matches: 6. Germline V gene lookup returns CDR1 SGDLS and CDR2 YYNGEE. Selected positively for CCR7 and CD45RO-negative, naive CD8 cells excluded terminally differentiated effector memory CD45RA+ cells. Study outcomes and limitations: Relative to their counterparts shared across all four donors, non-shared clonotypes exhibited diminished generation probabilities.

Across several immunoSEQ plates, the genomic DNA of each subset was split evenly. Here immunoSEQ multiplex PCR was the method, and the copy in TCRdb shows in-frame clones only, minus some. The table has about 2 million clones, about 95% seen once. This receptor was identified in a man between 18 and 29 years old in good health. The rearrangement joins TRBV9 to TRBJ2-1; TRBD1 agrees at 9 bases. Sequenced material: naive CD8+ T cells sorted from blood. CDR3 protein: CASSEQGAQPYNEQFF. The CDR3, as DNA: TGTGCCAGCAGCGAACAGGGGGCCCAACCCTACAATGAGCAGTTCTTC.